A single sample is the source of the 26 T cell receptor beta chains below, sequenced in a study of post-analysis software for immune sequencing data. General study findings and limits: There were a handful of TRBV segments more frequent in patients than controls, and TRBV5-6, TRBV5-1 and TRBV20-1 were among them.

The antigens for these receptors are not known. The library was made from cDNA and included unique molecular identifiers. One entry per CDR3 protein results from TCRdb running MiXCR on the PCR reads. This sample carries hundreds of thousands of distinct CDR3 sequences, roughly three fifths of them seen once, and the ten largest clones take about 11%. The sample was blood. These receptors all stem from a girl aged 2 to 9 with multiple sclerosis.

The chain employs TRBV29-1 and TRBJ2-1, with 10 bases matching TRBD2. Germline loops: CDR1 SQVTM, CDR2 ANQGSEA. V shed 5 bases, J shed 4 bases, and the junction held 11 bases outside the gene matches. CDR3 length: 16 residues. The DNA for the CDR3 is TGCAGCGTTAATTTAAAGCGGGAGGGAACATACAATGAGCAGTTCTTC. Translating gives CSVNLKREGTYNEQFF.

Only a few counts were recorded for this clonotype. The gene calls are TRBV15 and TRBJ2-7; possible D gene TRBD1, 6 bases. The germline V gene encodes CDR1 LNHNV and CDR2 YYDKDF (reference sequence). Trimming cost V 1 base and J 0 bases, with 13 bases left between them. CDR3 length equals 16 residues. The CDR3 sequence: CATSRGAGVSSYEQYF. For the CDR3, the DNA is TGTGCCACCAGCAGAGGGGCAGGGGTTAGCTCCTACGAGCAGTACTTC.

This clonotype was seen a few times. This CDR3 reads CASSADRNYGYTF. The CDR3 coding sequence is TGTGCCAGCAGCGCCGACAGAAACTATGGCTACACCTTC. The V call is TRBV7-9, the J call TRBJ1-2; perhaps TRBD1 as D (5 bases). Trimming left V 5 bases short and J 2 bases short, with 9 bases between. The V gene's germline CDR1 is SEHNR and CDR2 FQNEAQ (reference sequence). The CDR3 is 13 amino acids.

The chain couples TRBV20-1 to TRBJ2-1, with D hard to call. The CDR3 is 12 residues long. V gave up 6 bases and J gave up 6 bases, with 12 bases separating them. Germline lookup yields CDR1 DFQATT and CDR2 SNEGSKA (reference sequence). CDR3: CSAKLGANEQFF. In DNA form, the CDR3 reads TGCAGTGCAAAGCTCGGAGCCAATGAGCAGTTCTTC.

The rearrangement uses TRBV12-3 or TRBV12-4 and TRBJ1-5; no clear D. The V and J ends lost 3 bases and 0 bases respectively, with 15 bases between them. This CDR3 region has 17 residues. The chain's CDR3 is CASSFEFQHYSNQPQHF. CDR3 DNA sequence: TGTGCCAGCAGTTTTGAGTTCCAGCATTATAGCAATCAGCCCCAGCATTTT.

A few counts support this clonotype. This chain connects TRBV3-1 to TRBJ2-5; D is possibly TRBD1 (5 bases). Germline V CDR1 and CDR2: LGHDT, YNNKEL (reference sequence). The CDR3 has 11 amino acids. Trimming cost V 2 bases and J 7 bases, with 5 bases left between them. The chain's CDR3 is CASSQRGTQYF. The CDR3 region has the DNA TGTGCCAGCAGCCAAAGGGGGACCCAGTACTTC.

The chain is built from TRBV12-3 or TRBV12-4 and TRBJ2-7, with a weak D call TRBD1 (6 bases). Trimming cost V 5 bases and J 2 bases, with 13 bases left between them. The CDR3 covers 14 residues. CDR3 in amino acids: CASSPNREPYEQYF. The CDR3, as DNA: TGTGCCAGCAGTCCAAACAGGGAGCCCTACGAGCAGTACTTC.

In DNA, the CDR3 is TGTGCCACCAGTAGCTATGCCCTTGACAATGAGCAGTTCTTC. Protein: CATSSYALDNEQFF. The chain links TRBV15 to TRBJ2-1; D is uncertain. CDR3 length: 14 amino acids. Germline lookup yields CDR1 LNHNV and CDR2 YYDKDF (reference sequence). V lost 6 bases and J lost 5, with 14 bases in between.

The CDR3 bases are TGTGCCAGCAGTTTATTTCTGGGAGAGACCCAGTACTTC. Translating it yields CASSLFLGETQYF. This chain links TRBV12-3 or TRBV12-4 with TRBJ2-7; D call uncertain. Matching the DNA end better, TRBJ2-5 makes the J call doubtful. The CDR3 sequence is 13 residues long.

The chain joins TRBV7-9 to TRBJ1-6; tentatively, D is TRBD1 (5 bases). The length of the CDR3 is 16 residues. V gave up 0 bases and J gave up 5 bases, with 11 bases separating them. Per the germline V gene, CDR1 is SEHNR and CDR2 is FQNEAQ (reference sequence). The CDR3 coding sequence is TGTGCCAGCAGCTTAGCGGCCATAGGGGATAATTCACCCCTCCACTTT. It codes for CASSLAAIGDNSPLHF.

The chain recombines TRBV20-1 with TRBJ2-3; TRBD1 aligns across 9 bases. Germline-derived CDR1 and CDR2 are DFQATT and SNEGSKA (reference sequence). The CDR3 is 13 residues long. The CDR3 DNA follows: TGCAGCGCCGGACAGGGGAGCACAGATACGCAGTATTTT. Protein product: CSAGQGSTDTQYF.

The CDR3 region has the DNA TGCGCCAGCAGCCACAATGGAGCAGGGGGCGTCCAAGAGACCCAGTACTTC. It yields the protein CASSHNGAGGVQETQYF. The V and J genes are TRBV4-3 and TRBJ2-5; 8 bases align to TRBD1. The CDR3 loop spans 17 amino acids. Germline assignment: CDR1 LGHNA and CDR2 YSLEER. Germline trimming cut 3 bases from V and 1 base from J; bases unmatched to any gene: 10.

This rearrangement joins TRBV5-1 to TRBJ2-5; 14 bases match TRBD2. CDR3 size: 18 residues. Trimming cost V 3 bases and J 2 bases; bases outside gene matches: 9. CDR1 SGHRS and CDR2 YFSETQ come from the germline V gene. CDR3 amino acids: CASSSPNGTSGGQETQYF. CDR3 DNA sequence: TGCGCCAGCAGCTCACCTAACGGGACTAGCGGGGGACAAGAGACCCAGTACTTC.

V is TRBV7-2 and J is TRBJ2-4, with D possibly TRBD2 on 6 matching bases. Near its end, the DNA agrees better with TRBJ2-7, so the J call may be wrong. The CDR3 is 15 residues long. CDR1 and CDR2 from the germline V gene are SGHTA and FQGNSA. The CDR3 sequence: CASSLEFLGGDEQYF. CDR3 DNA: TGTGCCAGCAGCTTAGAATTTCTCGGGGGAGACGAGCAGTACTTC.

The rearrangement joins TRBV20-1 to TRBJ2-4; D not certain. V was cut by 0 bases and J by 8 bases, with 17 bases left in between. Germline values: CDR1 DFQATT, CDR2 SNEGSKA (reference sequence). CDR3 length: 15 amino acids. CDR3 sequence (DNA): TGCAGTGCTAGAGATAGAAGGATAAACTCACACATTCAGTACTTC. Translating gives CSARDRRINSHIQYF.

This CDR3 reads CSARPGVGQPQHF. CDR3 in DNA: TGCAGTGCTAGACCAGGGGTGGGACAGCCCCAGCATTTT. The chain has TRBV20-1 and TRBJ1-5, with D possibly TRBD1 on 6 matching bases. V was pared by 2 bases and J by 7 bases, with 12 bases between. CDR1 DFQATT and CDR2 SNEGSKA come from the germline V gene (reference sequence). The CDR3 length is 13 residues.

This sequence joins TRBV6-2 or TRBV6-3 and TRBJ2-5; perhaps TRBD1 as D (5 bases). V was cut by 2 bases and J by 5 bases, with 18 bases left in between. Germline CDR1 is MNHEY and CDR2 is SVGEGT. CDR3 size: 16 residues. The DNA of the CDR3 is TGTGCCAGCAGTTACGGACCCCTTACCAAGGGGGAGACCCAGTACTTC. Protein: CASSYGPLTKGETQYF.

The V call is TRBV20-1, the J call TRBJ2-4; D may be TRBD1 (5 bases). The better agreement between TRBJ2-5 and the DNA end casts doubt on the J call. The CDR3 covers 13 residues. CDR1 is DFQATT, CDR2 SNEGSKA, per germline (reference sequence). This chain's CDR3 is CSAPRARGETQYF. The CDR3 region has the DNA TGCAGTGCCCCCAGGGCTAGGGGCGAGACCCAGTACTTC.

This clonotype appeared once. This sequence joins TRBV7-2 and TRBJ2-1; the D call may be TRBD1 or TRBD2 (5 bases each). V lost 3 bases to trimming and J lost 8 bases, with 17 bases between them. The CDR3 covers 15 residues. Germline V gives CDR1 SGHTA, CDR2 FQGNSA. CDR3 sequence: CASSFSRGLGDEQFF. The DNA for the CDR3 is TGTGCCAGCAGCTTTTCCCGGGGCCTCGGGGATGAGCAGTTCTTC.

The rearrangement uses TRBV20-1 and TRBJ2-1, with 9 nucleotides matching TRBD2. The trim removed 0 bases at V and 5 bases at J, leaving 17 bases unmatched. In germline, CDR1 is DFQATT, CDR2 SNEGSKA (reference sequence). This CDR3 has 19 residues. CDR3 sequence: CSARDPKRGATRTHNEQFF. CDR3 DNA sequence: TGCAGTGCTAGAGATCCGAAGCGGGGGGCTACTAGAACCCACAATGAGCAGTTCTTC.

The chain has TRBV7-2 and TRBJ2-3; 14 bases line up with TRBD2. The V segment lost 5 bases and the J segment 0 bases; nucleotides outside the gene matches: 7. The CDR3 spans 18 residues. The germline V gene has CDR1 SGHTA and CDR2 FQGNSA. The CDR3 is CASSLTSGGAPSTDTQYF. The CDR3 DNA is TGTGCCAGCAGCCTGACTAGCGGGGGGGCGCCTAGCACAGATACGCAGTATTTT. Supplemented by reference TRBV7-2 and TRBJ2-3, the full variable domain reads GAGVSQSPSNKVTEKGKDVELRCDPISGHTALYWYRQSLGQGLEFLIYFQGNSAPDKSGLPSDRFSAERTGGSVSTLTIQRTQQEDSAVYLCASSLTSGGAPSTDTQYFGPGTRLTVL.

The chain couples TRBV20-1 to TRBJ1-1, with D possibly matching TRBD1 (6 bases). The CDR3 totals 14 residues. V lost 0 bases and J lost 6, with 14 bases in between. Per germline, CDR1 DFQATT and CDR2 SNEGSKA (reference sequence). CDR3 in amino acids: CSARDRQGYAEAFF. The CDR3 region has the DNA TGCAGTGCTAGAGATAGGCAGGGGTACGCTGAAGCTTTCTTT.

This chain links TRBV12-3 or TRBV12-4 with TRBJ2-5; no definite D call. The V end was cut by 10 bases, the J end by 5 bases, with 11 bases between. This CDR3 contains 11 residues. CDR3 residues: CANSPGETQYF. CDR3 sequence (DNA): TGTGCCAACAGCCCCGGGGAGACCCAGTACTTC.

DNA for the CDR3: TGCGCCAGCAGCCTCCGTACTCTAACCTACGAGCAGTACTTC. It yields the protein CASSLRTLTYEQYF. The chain recombines TRBV4-1 with TRBJ2-7; no clear D. From germline, CDR1 is MGHRA and CDR2 YSYEKL. Trimming shortened V by 4 bases and J by 2 bases, and 12 bases separated the two germline ends. This CDR3 spans 14 amino acids.

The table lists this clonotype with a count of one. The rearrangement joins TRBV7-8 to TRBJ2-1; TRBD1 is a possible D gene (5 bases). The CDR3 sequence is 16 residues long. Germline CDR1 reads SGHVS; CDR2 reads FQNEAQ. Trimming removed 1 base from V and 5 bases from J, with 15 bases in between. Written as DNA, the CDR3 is TGTGCCAGCAGCTTAGGATCGGCAGGGTACCACAATGAGCAGTTCTTC. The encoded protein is CASSLGSAGYHNEQFF.

The CDR3 spells CASIQSGGNQPQHF. In DNA form, the CDR3 reads TGTGCCAGCATTCAATCAGGGGGCAATCAGCCCCAGCATTTT. V usage is TRBV6-1 and J usage is TRBJ1-5; the D gene is possibly TRBD1 (6 bases). Looked up from germline, CDR1 is MNHNS and CDR2 is SASEGT. V lost 7 bases and J 2 bases, leaving 12 bases between the germline ends. CDR3 size: 14 residues.